The clone carrying this TCR beta chain was counted once. Its antigen is currently unknown. This sample is drawn from a study of stem cell transplantation in POMP-related autoinflammatory disease. Study information: The study hypothesized thymoproteasome defects skew the TRB repertoire via impaired CD8+ selection. Before transplant, CD4+ T cells skewed naive and CD8+ proportions were low. Points from the study as a whole: Unique TRB V-J gene pairings were limited in number in patients with PRAID. Across all analyzed T-cell subsets, patients with PRAID tended toward reduced diversity and increased clonality.

Profiling relied on immunoSEQ multiplex PCR, and the TCRdb table lists in-frame clones only, not all of them. The sample carries around 10,000 clones, about 88% recorded once. PRAID combined immunodeficiency and autoinflammation. This receptor was obtained from a human donor with POMP-related autoinflammation and immune dysregulation (PRAID). The material was CD8+ T cells from PBMCs, obtained before stem cell transplantation.

CDR3 amino acids: CASSMDGTYEQYF. CDR3 nucleotide sequence: TGCGCCAGCAGCATGGACGGTACCTACGAGCAGTACTTC. The J gene is TRBJ2-7, the V gene TRBV5-1; D not resolved. V was clipped by 4 bases and J by 2 bases, with 10 bases between them. CDR1 SGHRS and CDR2 YFSETQ come from the germline V gene. The length of the CDR3 is 13 residues.